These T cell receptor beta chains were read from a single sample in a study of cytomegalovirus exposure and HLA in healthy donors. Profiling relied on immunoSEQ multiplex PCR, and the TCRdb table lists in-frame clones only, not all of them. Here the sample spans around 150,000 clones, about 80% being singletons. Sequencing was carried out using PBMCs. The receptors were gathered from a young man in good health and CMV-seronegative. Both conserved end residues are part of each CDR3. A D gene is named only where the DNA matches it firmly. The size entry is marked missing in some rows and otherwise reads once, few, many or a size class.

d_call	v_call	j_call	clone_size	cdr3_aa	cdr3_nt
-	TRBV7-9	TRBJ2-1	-	CASSLEQGYNEQFF	TGTGCCAGCAGCTTAGAACAGGGCTACAATGAGCAGTTCTTC
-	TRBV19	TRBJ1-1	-	CASKAGIATEAFF	TGTGCCAGTAAGGCGGGGATTGCGACTGAAGCTTTCTTT
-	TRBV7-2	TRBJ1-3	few	CASTSYLNAGNTIYF	TGTGCCAGCACCTCATACTTGAACGCTGGAAACACCATATATTTT
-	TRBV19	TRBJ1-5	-	CAGGQPQHF	TGTGCCGGAGGTCAGCCCCAGCATTTT
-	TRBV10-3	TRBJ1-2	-	CAISEGHRRYGYTF	TGTGCCATCAGTGAAGGTCACAGGCGTTATGGCTACACCTTC
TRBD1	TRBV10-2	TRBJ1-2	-	CASSERTGGYYGYTF	TGCGCCAGCAGTGAGAGGACAGGGGGTTACTATGGCTACACCTTC
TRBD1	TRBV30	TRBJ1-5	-	CAWSDRDRGPWPQHF	TGTGCCTGGAGTGATCGGGACAGGGGCCCCTGGCCCCAGCATTTT
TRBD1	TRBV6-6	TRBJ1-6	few	CASSPGQENSPLHF	TGTGCCAGCAGCCCGGGACAGGAAAATTCACCCCTCCACTTT
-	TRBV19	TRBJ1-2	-	CASSIFGGYTF	TGTGCCAGTAGTATATTCGGTGGCTACACCTTC
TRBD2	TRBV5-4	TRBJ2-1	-	CASSLSGGNEQFF	TGTGCCAGCAGCCTCAGCGGGGGAAATGAGCAGTTCTTC
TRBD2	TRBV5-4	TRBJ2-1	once	CASSSRTSGAYNEQFF	TGTGCCAGCAGCTCCCGGACTAGCGGGGCCTACAATGAGCAGTTCTTC
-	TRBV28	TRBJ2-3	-	CASSLRNPFGPGREDTQYF	-
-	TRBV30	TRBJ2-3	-	CAWSVKGPDTQYF	TGTGCCTGGAGTGTAAAGGGGCCAGATACGCAGTATTTT
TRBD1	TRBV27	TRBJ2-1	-	CASSPFPGQGIAEQFF	TGTGCCAGCAGCCCTTTTCCGGGACAGGGAATCGCTGAGCAGTTCTTC
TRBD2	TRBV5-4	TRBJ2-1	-	CASSYGTSGTYNEQFF	TGTGCCAGCAGCTACGGGACTAGCGGGACCTACAATGAGCAGTTCTTC
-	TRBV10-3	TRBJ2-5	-	CAISTGSQETQYF	TGTGCCATCAGCACGGGTTCCCAAGAGACCCAGTACTTC
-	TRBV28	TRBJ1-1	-	CASSLGGLNTEAFF	TGTGCCAGCAGTTTGGGGGGATTGAACACTGAAGCTTTCTTT
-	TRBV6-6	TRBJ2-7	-	CASSYTPRSVYEQYF	TGTGCCAGCAGTTACACTCCAAGGAGCGTCTACGAGCAGTACTTC
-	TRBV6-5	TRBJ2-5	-	CASSLSWQGVSETQYF	TGTGCCAGCAGTTTATCCTGGCAGGGTGTCTCCGAGACCCAGTACTTC
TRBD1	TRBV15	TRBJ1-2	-	CATSRDVTGVLANYGYTF	TGTGCCACCAGCAGAGATGTAACAGGGGTTTTAGCTAACTATGGCTACACCTTC
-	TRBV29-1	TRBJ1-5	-	CSVGGQQNQPQHF	TGCAGCGTTGGAGGACAGCAGAATCAGCCCCAGCATTTT
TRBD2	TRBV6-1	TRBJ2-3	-	CASSDFGGGSDTQYF	TGTGCCAGCAGTGATTTTGGGGGGGGATCAGATACGCAGTATTTT
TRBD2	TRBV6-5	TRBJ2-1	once	CAGSYSGLADNEQFF	TGTGCCGGCAGTTACTCGGGACTAGCGGACAATGAGCAGTTCTTC
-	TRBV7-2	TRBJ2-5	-	CASSLVKAGRETQYF	TGTGCCAGCAGCTTAGTCAAGGCAGGGAGGGAGACCCAGTACTTC
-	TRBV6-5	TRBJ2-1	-	CASTGYNEQFF	TGTGCCAGCACAGGATACAATGAGCAGTTCTTC
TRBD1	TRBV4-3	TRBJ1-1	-	CASSQDRAGGNTEAFF	TGCGCCAGCAGCCAAGATCGGGCAGGGGGGAACACTGAAGCTTTCTTT
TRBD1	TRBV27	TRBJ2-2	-	CASSFFGTANTGELFF	TGTGCCAGCAGTTTCTTCGGGACAGCGAACACCGGGGAGCTGTTTTTT
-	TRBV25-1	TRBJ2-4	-	CASSAQGPNIQYF	TGTGCCAGCAGTGCCCAGGGCCCAAACATTCAGTACTTC
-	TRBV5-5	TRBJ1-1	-	CASSLLRQSNTEAFF	TGTGCCAGCAGCCTGTTGAGGCAGTCGAACACTGAAGCTTTCTTT
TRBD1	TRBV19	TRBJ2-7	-	CASSMVGGHRDEQYF	TGTGCCAGTAGTATGGTAGGGGGCCACCGGGACGAGCAGTACTTC
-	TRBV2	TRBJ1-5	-	CASSPSRGGPGSNQPQHF	TGTGCCAGCAGTCCCTCAAGGGGCGGTCCTGGGAGCAATCAGCCCCAGCATTTT
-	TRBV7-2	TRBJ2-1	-	CASSPGGNEQFF	TGTGCCAGCAGCCCCGGGGGAAATGAGCAGTTCTTC
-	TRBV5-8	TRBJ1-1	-	CASSPATGNTEAFF	TGTGCCAGCAGCCCCGCGACGGGGAACACTGAAGCTTTCTTT
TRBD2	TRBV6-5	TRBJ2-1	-	CASSRTSGGGPFF	TGTGCCAGCAGTCGGACTAGCGGGGGAGGCCCGTTCTTC
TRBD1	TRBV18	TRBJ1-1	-	CASSPTRGVAFF	TGTGCCAGCTCGCCGACCAGGGGGGTAGCTTTCTTT
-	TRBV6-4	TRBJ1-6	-	CASSAGVQSPLHF	TGTGCCAGCAGTGCAGGGGTCCAGTCACCCCTCCACTTT
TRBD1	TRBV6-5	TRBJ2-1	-	CASGRGPGNEQFF	TGTGCCAGCGGAAGGGGGCCGGGTAATGAGCAGTTCTTC
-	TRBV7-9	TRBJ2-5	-	CASSLTTEETQYF	TGTGCCAGCAGCCTTACGACAGAAGAGACCCAGTACTTC
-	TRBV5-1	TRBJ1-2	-	CASSLDPSYGYTF	TGCGCCAGCAGCTTGGATCCGAGCTATGGCTACACCTTC
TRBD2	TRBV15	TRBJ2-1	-	CATSRAAGTSGSNEQFF	TGTGCCACCAGCAGGGCGGCCGGGACTAGCGGGAGCAATGAGCAGTTCTTC
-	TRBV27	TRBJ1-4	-	CASSLSPGRVGEKLFF	TGTGCCAGCAGTTTATCGCCGGGGAGGGTTGGTGAAAAACTGTTTTTT
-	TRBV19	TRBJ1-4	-	CASSLDRPGTANEKLFF	TGTGCCAGTAGTCTCGACAGGCCGGGAACAGCTAATGAAAAACTGTTTTTT
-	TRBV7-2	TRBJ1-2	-	CASSSRSRWGYTF	TGTGCCAGCAGCTCCAGGTCCAGATGGGGCTACACCTTC
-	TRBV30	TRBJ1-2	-	CAWSLRTVGPYGYTF	TGTGCCTGGAGTCTCCGGACAGTTGGCCCCTATGGCTACACCTTC
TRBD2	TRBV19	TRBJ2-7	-	CASSLGLAGAYEQYF	TGTGCCAGTAGCTTGGGACTAGCGGGGGCCTACGAGCAGTACTTC